The 10 T cell receptor beta chains presented below share a single source sample, sequenced in a study of T-cell memory formation after mild COVID-19. TCRdb reprocessed the 5' RACE reads via MiXCR and lists one record per CDR3 protein. The sample comprises some 130,000 distinct CDR3 sequences, about 17% of which are singletons, and roughly 5.3% rests with the top ten. Sequencing was done on a sample of PBMCs or a T cell subset sorted from them (not recorded which). These receptors were collected from a young man who had mild COVID-19 (a few samples of this study predate the infection). Cell type and time point are not known.

The V and J genes are TRBV3-1 and TRBJ1-2; 12 nucleotides line up with TRBD1. Germline CDR1 LGHDT, CDR2 YNNKEL (reference sequence). This CDR3 comprises 14 residues. Trimming at V came to 5 bases and at J to 4 bases, leaving 2 bases not matched to a gene. CDR3 sequence reads: CASSLGQGAYGYTF. CDR3 DNA sequence: TGTGCCAGCAGCTTGGGACAGGGGGCCTATGGCTACACCTTC.

This clonotype was observed a few times. V usage is TRBV7-3 and J usage is TRBJ2-6; D uncertain. The germline gives CDR1 SGHTA, CDR2 FQGTGA. The CDR3 spans 16 residues. Trimming cost V 2 bases and J 0 bases, with 8 bases left between them. CDR3 sequence reads: CASSLYVSSGANVLTF. The CDR3 DNA follows: TGTGCCAGCAGCTTATATGTGAGCTCTGGGGCCAACGTCCTGACTTTC. The full variable domain, completed using reference TRBV7-3 and TRBJ2-6, is GAGVSQTPSNKVTEKGKYVELRCDPISGHTALYWYRQSLGQGPEFLIYFQGTGAADDSGLPNDRFFAVRPEGSVSTLKIQRTERGDSAVYLCASSLYVSSGANVLTFGAGSRLTVL.

The CDR3 protein is CASSFPGLAGTKAYNEQFF. CDR3 nucleotides: TGTGCCAGCAGCTTTCCGGGACTAGCGGGGACCAAAGCCTACAATGAGCAGTTCTTC. The gene calls are TRBV7-9 and TRBJ2-1; the match to TRBD2 covers 13 bases. CDR3 size: 19 residues. Germline V gene sequence: CDR1 SEHNR, CDR2 FQNEAQ (reference sequence). J lost 2 bases, V lost 3 bases, and 10 bases had no gene match.

The chain carries TRBV6-5 and TRBJ2-1; 16 nucleotides line up with TRBD2. Germline CDR1 is MNHEY and CDR2 is SVGAGI. Trimming cost V 6 bases and J 0 bases; bases outside gene matches: 5. The CDR3 consists of 18 residues. The CDR3 nucleotides read TGTGCCAGCAGGAGGGGACTAGCGGGGGGGAGCTCCTACAATGAGCAGTTCTTC. Protein sequence: CASRRGLAGGSSYNEQFF.

This clonotype was seen a handful of times. This rearrangement joins TRBV6-5 to TRBJ2-4; tentative D call: TRBD1 (6 bases). The CDR3 contains 13 residues. Trimming took off 2 bases at V and 9 bases at J, with 11 bases between the two ends. Germline CDR1 is MNHEY and CDR2 is SVGAGI. CDR3 amino acids: CASSYNRVGIQYF. The CDR3 bases are TGTGCCAGCAGTTACAACAGGGTGGGCATTCAGTACTTC.

CDR3 sequence reads: CAISESGLAGGKAPYTQYF. The CDR3 bases are TGTGCCATCAGTGAGTCTGGGCTAGCGGGGGGAAAGGCCCCTTATACGCAGTATTTT. This chain links TRBV10-3 with TRBJ2-3, with 11 bases matching TRBD2. J was trimmed by 7 bases and V by 0 bases; bases with no gene match: 15. This CDR3 is built from 19 residues. Germline V gene lookup returns CDR1 ENHRY and CDR2 SYGVKD.

The genes are TRBV20-1 and TRBJ1-5, with D possibly matching TRBD1 (5 bases). With 3 bases removed from V and 6 bases from J, the gap between germline ends came to 18 bases. This CDR3 is 15 amino acids long. Germline assignment: CDR1 DFQATT and CDR2 SNEGSKA (reference sequence). The CDR3 DNA reads as TGCAGTGCTAGTGTCAGGGCTCAACGGGGTCAGCCCCAGCATTTT. Amino acid sequence: CSASVRAQRGQPQHF.

Ten or more counts support this clonotype. J is TRBJ1-4 and V is TRBV4-3; the D is unclear. V lost 3 bases and J lost 4, with 12 bases in between. CDR1 and CDR2 from the germline V gene are LGHNA and YSLEER. This CDR3 contains 15 residues. CDR3 coding DNA: TGCGCCAGCAGCCACGCACAGAACAGTAATGAAAAACTGTTTTTT. Translation: CASSHAQNSNEKLFF.

This clonotype has only a few counts. The CDR3, as DNA: TGTGCCACCAGTGACTCGAGTGACCACGAGCAGTACTTC. This translates into CATSDSSDHEQYF. This chain joins TRBV24-1 and TRBJ2-7; D uncertain. Deletions cut 4 bases from V and 5 bases from J, with 11 bases between. The CDR3 has 13 residues. Germline V CDR1 and CDR2: KGHDR, SFDVKD.

The chain carries TRBV11-2 and TRBJ2-4; D tentatively reads TRBD1 or TRBD2 (7 bases each). Germline assignment: CDR1 SGHAT and CDR2 FQNNGV. Trimming removed 1 base from V and 15 bases from J, with 16 bases in between. The CDR3 sequence is 13 residues long. The CDR3 sequence: CASSLAGDSGTYF. For the CDR3, the DNA is TGTGCCAGCAGCTTAGCCGGGGACAGCGGGACGTACTTC.